The clone carrying this T cell receptor beta chain has only a few counts. Its antigen is currently unknown. V was cut by 3 bases and J by 5 bases, with 17 bases left in between. This CDR3 comprises 15 residues. Germline lookup yields CDR1 SGDLS and CDR2 YYNGEE. Sequencing was performed with immunoSEQ multiplex PCR; in TCRdb, only in-frame clones are kept and a portion is missing. The repertoire holds tens of thousands of clones, with around 89% as singletons. This sample is part of a study of graft-versus-host responses after intestinal transplantation. The TCR comes from a human donor who received an intestinal transplant. Material: unstimulated CD8+ T cells sorted from spleen or lymph node cells, obtained before intestinal transplant. V and J are TRBV9 and TRBJ1-2, with D possibly matching TRBD1 (5 bases). Written as DNA, the CDR3 is TGTGCCAGCAGCGCCACTATGGGGGGAGTTTATGGCTACACCTTC. This codes for CASSATMGGVYGYTF.